This T cell receptor beta chain emerged from a study of CD8+CD57+ T cells in acquired aplastic anemia. Background on the study: An average of roughly 10 million reads for CD4+ cells was obtained from healthy donors.

CDR1 is SGHNT, CDR2 YYREEE, per germline (reference sequence). V was shortened by 2 bases and J by 0 bases, with 11 bases between the two germline ends. The CDR3 runs 15 residues. Researchers used genomic DNA as the template to profile TCR beta VDJ and CDR3. TCRdb independently ran MiXCR on the reads; one entry per CDR3 protein. The sample holds hundreds of thousands of distinct CDR3 sequences, 65% to 75% seen once. Source material: sorted CD4+, CD8+, or CD8+CD57+ T cells (not recorded which) from PBMCs. The V gene is TRBV5-4, the J gene TRBJ1-2; D not resolved. This clonotype was sampled from a human donor in good health, serving as a control. The CDR3 sequence is CASSFAAAANYGYTF. In DNA, the CDR3 is TGTGCCAGCAGCTTTGCAGCGGCAGCTAACTATGGCTACACCTTC.